Listed here are 21 T cell receptor beta chains from one sample, sequenced in a study of yellow fever vaccine responses in identical twins. TCRdb reprocessed the RT-PCR reads with MiXCR, giving one entry per CDR3 protein. Among under 2,500 distinct CDR3 sequences listed, 77% were seen once. Sample: T cells from blood (PBMCs), unsorted or a sorted subset (not recorded which), taken before or after yellow fever vaccination (not recorded which). The origin of the receptors is a woman aged 18-35 years who received the yellow fever vaccine.

The rearrangement joins TRBV6-2 or TRBV6-3 to TRBJ2-1; D is possibly TRBD2 (6 bases). Trimming left V 2 bases short and J 4 bases short, with 12 bases between. Germline V gene lookup returns CDR1 MNHEY and CDR2 SVGEGT. CDR3 length: 15 residues. CDR3 residues: CASSYAGLDYNEQFF. CDR3 bases: TGTGCCAGCAGTTACGCGGGACTCGATTACAATGAGCAGTTCTTC.

This clonotype was seen more than once but under ten times. The rearrangement uses TRBV15 and TRBJ2-5, with D possibly TRBD2 on 6 matching bases. The CDR3 runs to 14 residues. Germline CDR1 is LNHNV and CDR2 is YYDKDF (reference sequence). With 5 bases removed from V and 3 bases from J, the gap between germline ends came to 13 bases. CDR3 DNA: TGTGCCACCAGCGACCGGGACTCCGAAGAGACCCAGTACTTC. Its protein product is CATSDRDSEETQYF.

The chain carries TRBV11-1 and TRBJ2-7; 14 positions match TRBD2. The CDR3 has 17 residues. The junction had 9 bases not matched to a gene; V was cut back by 3 bases and J by 5 bases. Germline CDR1 and CDR2: SGHAT and FQDESV (reference sequence). The CDR3 here is CASSLAVTSGRAHEQYF. Written as DNA, the CDR3 is TGTGCCAGCAGCTTGGCCGTGACTAGCGGGAGGGCCCACGAGCAGTACTTC.

The chain has TRBV2 and TRBJ2-1, with D unresolved. From germline, CDR1 is SNHLY and CDR2 FYNNEI. This CDR3 has 13 residues. V lost 3 bases and J lost 2, with 5 bases in between. The DNA of the CDR3 is TGTGCCAGCAGTGATGCCCCCTACAATGAGCAGTTCTTC. It specifies CASSDAPYNEQFF. Full variable domain (outside the CDR3, taken from reference TRBV2 and TRBJ2-1): EPEVTQTPSHQVTQMGQEVILRCVPISNHLYFYWYRQILGQKVEFLVSFYNNEISEKSEIFDDQFSVERPDGSNFTLKIRSTKLEDSAMYFCASSDAPYNEQFFGPGTRLTVL.

This sequence joins TRBV10-3 and TRBJ2-6; maybe TRBD1 (6 bases). Trimming took 0 bases from V and 4 from J, leaving 10 bases between them. Germline lookup yields CDR1 ENHRY and CDR2 SYGVKD. This CDR3 has 16 residues. The CDR3 protein is CAISESYREGANVLTF. The DNA for the CDR3 is TGTGCCATCAGTGAGTCATACAGGGAGGGGGCCAACGTCCTGACTTTC.

The chain joins TRBV7-6 to TRBJ2-1; 10 bases align to TRBD2. V shed 0 bases and J 5 bases; nucleotides not matched to a gene: 4. Germline V gives CDR1 SGHVS, CDR2 FNYEAQ. The CDR3 sequence is 16 residues long. The CDR3 loop reads CASSLASGRSHNEQFF. CDR3 nucleotides: TGTGCCAGCAGCTTAGCTAGCGGGAGGTCCCACAATGAGCAGTTCTTC.

The chain is built from TRBV6-4 and TRBJ2-1, with 8 bases matching TRBD2. The J segment lost 7 bases and the V segment lost 2 bases, leaving 7 bases of the junction unmatched. CDR1 is MRHNA, CDR2 SNTAGT, per germline. CDR3 length equals 15 residues. CDR3: CASSDGSGSGNEQFF. DNA for the CDR3: TGTGCCAGCAGTGACGGGAGCGGGAGTGGGAATGAGCAGTTCTTC.

The chain joins TRBV24-1 to TRBJ2-3; D gene ambiguous. Germline V CDR1 and CDR2: KGHDR, SFDVKD. This CDR3 comprises 12 residues. V was pared by 3 bases and J by 4 bases, with 4 bases between. The CDR3 here is CATSDLPDTQYF. The DNA of the CDR3 is TGTGCCACCAGTGATCTGCCAGATACGCAGTATTTT.

This clonotype came up a few times. This chain uses TRBV11-1 with TRBJ2-5, with a tentative D call TRBD2 (5 bases). This CDR3 is 16 amino acids long. V was shortened by 4 bases and J by 4 bases, with 19 bases between the two germline ends. The germline V gene has CDR1 SGHAT and CDR2 FQDESV (reference sequence). The CDR3 region is CASSSRLTGRIETQYF. CDR3 bases: TGTGCCAGCAGCTCACGCCTGACGGGGAGAATAGAGACCCAGTACTTC.

This rearrangement joins TRBV4-3 to TRBJ2-7; 10 nucleotides match TRBD2. This CDR3 is 15 amino acids long. CDR1 LGHNA and CDR2 YSLEER come from the germline V gene. The trim removed 2 bases at V and 3 bases at J, leaving 4 bases unmatched. This CDR3 is CASSQQIAGGYEQYF. The CDR3 coding sequence is TGCGCCAGCAGCCAACAAATAGCGGGGGGCTACGAGCAGTACTTC.

The genes are TRBV27 and TRBJ2-7; D might be TRBD2 (6 bases). This CDR3 is built from 13 residues. Germline CDR1 MNHEY, CDR2 SMNVEV (reference sequence). V lost 6 bases, J lost 3 bases, and 12 bases lay in between. The CDR3, as DNA: TGTGCCAGCAGCCTCGGGAGTGTCTACGAGCAGTACTTC. It translates to CASSLGSVYEQYF.

DNA for the CDR3: TGCGCCAGCAGCCCACGGGGCCTCTCGAATGAGCAGTTCTTC. Its protein product is CASSPRGLSNEQFF. This chain links TRBV4-3 with TRBJ2-1; the D call may be TRBD1 or TRBD2 (5 bases each). The V end was cut by 4 bases, the J end by 7 bases, with 14 bases between. Germline-derived CDR1 and CDR2 are LGHNA and YSLEER. This CDR3 has 14 residues.

This chain joins TRBV6-1 and TRBJ2-2; the match to TRBD1 covers 7 bases. CDR1 and CDR2 (germline): MNHNS, SASEGT. This CDR3 is 15 amino acids long. The trim removed 7 bases at V and 0 bases at J, leaving 5 bases unmatched. Written as DNA, the CDR3 is TGTGCCAGCACCGCCGGGACAGCGAACACCGGGGAGCTGTTTTTT. Amino acid sequence: CASTAGTANTGELFF.

The chain links TRBV12-3 or TRBV12-4 to TRBJ2-1; D may be TRBD1 (5 bases). The V end was cut by 3 bases, the J end by 0 bases, with 15 bases between. This CDR3 has 17 residues. CDR3 sequence: CASSFGTVTVSYNEQFF. CDR3 bases: TGTGCCAGCAGTTTCGGCACCGTGACAGTCTCCTACAATGAGCAGTTCTTC.

In this sample, this clonotype turned up a few times. The chain carries TRBV24-1 and TRBJ2-2, with TRBD1 matching 10 bases. The J segment lost 6 bases and the V segment lost 9 bases, leaving 6 bases of the junction unmatched. Germline CDR1 is KGHDR and CDR2 is SFDVKD. The CDR3 runs to 14 residues. In nucleotides, the CDR3 is TGTGCCACCGGCGGGACAGGGGAGTCCGGGGAGCTGTTTTTT. Its protein is CATGGTGESGELFF.

In DNA, the CDR3 is TGTGCCAGCAGTGGTGACACAGGGACCACAGATACGCAGTATTTT. Translated, it gives CASSGDTGTTDTQYF. The chain has TRBV2 and TRBJ2-3, with D tentatively TRBD1 (6 bases). V was pared by 4 bases and J by 2 bases, with 13 bases between. The CDR3 runs 15 residues. The germline V gene has CDR1 SNHLY and CDR2 FYNNEI.

This chain's CDR3 is CSARDFASGDSYEQYF. As DNA, the CDR3 is TGCAGTGCTAGAGATTTTGCTAGCGGGGACTCCTACGAGCAGTACTTC. The chain has TRBV20-1 and TRBJ2-7; TRBD2 matches 9 bases. This CDR3 contains 16 residues. Germline V gene lookup returns CDR1 DFQATT and CDR2 SNEGSKA (reference sequence). The V gene end was trimmed by 0 bases and the J gene end by 0 bases; junction bases not matched to a gene: 6.

The genes are TRBV28 and TRBJ2-7; D is unresolved. Deletions cut 3 bases from V and 7 bases from J, with 10 bases between. The CDR3 extends over 12 amino acids. Germline loops: CDR1 MDHEN, CDR2 SYDVKM. The CDR3 nucleotides are TGTGCCAGCAGTTTTACCCCCGGGGAGCAGTACTTC. Translation gives CASSFTPGEQYF.

The chain joins TRBV12-3 or TRBV12-4 to TRBJ2-1; 7 bases align to TRBD1. The CDR3 runs 15 residues. V shed 5 bases and J 3 bases; nucleotides not matched to a gene: 7. DNA for the CDR3: TGTGCCAGCAGTGTAGGACAGGAAAACTACAATGAGCAGTTCTTC. Translating gives CASSVGQENYNEQFF.

The chain recombines TRBV20-1 with TRBJ2-7; D is uncertain. The CDR3 loop spans 16 amino acids. Germline V lookup: CDR1 DFQATT, CDR2 SNEGSKA (reference sequence). Trimming took off 0 bases at V and 2 bases at J, with 17 bases between the two ends. CDR3 sequence reads: CSARDPNRVPTYEQYF. Written as DNA, the CDR3 is TGCAGTGCTAGAGACCCAAACCGGGTCCCAACCTACGAGCAGTACTTC.

This clonotype appeared a few times. The rearrangement uses TRBV11-1 and TRBJ2-7, with D perhaps being TRBD1 or TRBD2 (5 bases each). The CDR3 length is 13 residues. V was trimmed by 8 bases and J by 6 bases, leaving 17 bases between them. Per the germline V gene, CDR1 is SGHAT and CDR2 is FQDESV (reference sequence). The CDR3 nucleotides read TGTGCCAGCGGCTGGGACGGTCCGGCCGAGCAGTACTTC. The encoded protein is CASGWDGPAEQYF.